This entry features one TCR beta chain sequence. What it binds is unknown. Making TCR cDNA involved 5'RACE template switching, which added UMIs and a universal primer site. MiXCR was run by TCRdb on the 5' RACE reads, yielding one entry per CDR3 protein. The sample lists under 600,000 distinct CDR3 sequences, just over 20% occurring once. The record originates from a study of T cells after yellow fever vaccination. The study's findings and limits: Overlap between CD4 and CD8 compartments was detected for a small share of clonotypes. A large majority of primary-vaccination clones showed up again after the booster (around 96% CD4, around 90% CD8).

V was cut by 3 bases and J by 0 bases, with 11 bases left in between. From germline, CDR1 is MGHRA and CDR2 YSYEKL. There are 16 residues in the CDR3. This chain links TRBV4-1 with TRBJ2-2; tentatively, D is TRBD1 (5 bases). This specimen was PBMCs, taken less than 25 days after the first yellow fever vaccination. The clonotype comes from a young man who received the YFV17D yellow fever vaccine. In nucleotides, the CDR3 is TGCGCCAGCAGCCACGCAGGACAAACGAACACCGGGGAGCTGTTTTTT. It specifies CASSHAGQTNTGELFF.